The 32 T cell receptor beta chains in this list originate from one sample, sequenced in a study of cytomegalovirus exposure and HLA in healthy donors. 60 Vbeta and 13 Jbeta primers were used in PCR. The protocol was immunoSEQ multiplex PCR, while the TCRdb copy is restricted to in-frame clones and leaves out a portion. The table lists around 200,000 clones, roughly 80% of them singletons, with 0.65% to 0.75% in the top ten. The sample comprised PBMCs. All receptors come from a boy between 10 and 17 years old in good health and CMV-seronegative.

The chain uses TRBV4-2 and TRBJ1-2; D is possibly TRBD1 (5 bases). The CDR3 contains 16 residues. Trimming shortened V by 3 bases and J by 4 bases, and 18 bases separated the two germline ends. Per germline, CDR1 LGHNA and CDR2 YNFKEQ. CDR3 DNA sequence: TGTGCCAGCAGCCAGCCGGGGGGACGGGCCCTCTATGGCTACACCTTC. Protein product: CASSQPGGRALYGYTF.

This sequence joins TRBV4-3 and TRBJ2-3; no clear D. Deletions cut 4 bases from V and 2 bases from J, with 7 bases between. The CDR3 extends over 13 amino acids. Looked up from germline, CDR1 is LGHNA and CDR2 is YSLEER. This chain's CDR3 is CASSLDHTDTQYF. DNA of the CDR3: TGCGCCAGCAGCCTAGACCACACAGATACGCAGTATTTT.

The chain combines TRBV6-1 with TRBJ2-7; tentatively, D is TRBD1 (6 bases). V lost 2 bases and J lost 4, with 21 bases in between. The CDR3 runs 17 residues. Looked up from germline, CDR1 is MNHNS and CDR2 is SASEGT. The CDR3 DNA sequence: TGTGCCAGCAGTGAACAGGGATTCAGGGGTCTCGAATACGAGCAGTACTTC. Amino acid sequence: CASSEQGFRGLEYEQYF.

The rearrangement uses TRBV7-2 and TRBJ2-7, with 10 positions matching TRBD2. Germline V lookup: CDR1 SGHTA, CDR2 FQGNSA. V lost 4 bases to trimming and J lost 1 base; unmatched junction nucleotides: 10. CDR3 length equals 17 residues. CDR3 region: CASSSPTGLALSYEQYF. The CDR3 DNA reads as TGTGCCAGCAGCTCGCCCACGGGACTAGCGCTTTCCTACGAGCAGTACTTC.

The rearrangement uses TRBV12-5 and TRBJ1-1; perhaps TRBD1 as D (6 bases). The germline V gene encodes CDR1 LGHNT and CDR2 FRNRAP. Trimming stripped 6 bases from V and 2 bases from J, with 10 bases between. The CDR3 sequence is 13 residues long. The CDR3 DNA sequence: TGTGCTAGTGGGAACAGGGTCAACACTGAAGCTTTCTTT. Its translation is CASGNRVNTEAFF.

The gene calls are TRBV29-1 and TRBJ2-7; TRBD2 matches at 10 bases. With V trimmed by 6 bases and J by 0 bases, 8 bases remained unmatched. This CDR3 has 15 amino acids. CDR1 SQVTM and CDR2 ANQGSEA come from the germline V gene. CDR3 in DNA: TGCAGCGTACGGAGGACTAGCGGTAGCTCCTACGAGCAGTACTTC. This gives the protein CSVRRTSGSSYEQYF.

The chain carries TRBV11-3 and TRBJ1-3; tentatively, D is TRBD1 (6 bases). V was clipped by 5 bases and J by 0 bases, with 11 bases between them. Looked up from germline, CDR1 is SGHNT and CDR2 is YENEEA. This CDR3 is built from 15 residues. CDR3 bases: TGTGCCAGCAGCCTTGGACAGTTCTCTGGAAACACCATATATTTT. Translated, it gives CASSLGQFSGNTIYF.

The CDR3 nucleotides read TGTGCCAGCAGCTTTATGTTAAGTATCCAGGCGGGTTCACCCCTCCACTTT. This sequence encodes CASSFMLSIQAGSPLHF. The chain uses TRBV11-2 and TRBJ1-6, with D unclear. The CDR3 runs 17 residues. Germline values: CDR1 SGHAT, CDR2 FQNNGV. V shed 3 bases and J shed 9 bases, with 21 bases lying between them.

Details on this clone: The junction does not match germline at one end; this may be a read error. This sequence joins TRBV7-7 and TRBJ2-7, with 11 bases identical to TRBD1. Germline lookup yields CDR1 SSHAT and CDR2 FNYEAQ (reference sequence). This CDR3 is 15 amino acids long. CDR3 bases: TGTGCTAGCAGCCTACGGACAGGGGGCGTCTACGAGCAGTACTTC. This encodes CASSLRTGGVYEQYF. Using reference TRBV7-7 and TRBJ2-7 for the parts outside the CDR3, the full variable domain is GAGVSQSPRYKVTKRGQDVTLRCDPISSHATLYWYQQALGQGPEFLTYFNYEAQPDKSGLPSDRFSAERPEGSISTLTIQRTEQRDSAMYRCASSLRTGGVYEQYFGPGTRLTVT.

The chain's CDR3 is CASSYHAGLNEKLFF. DNA of the CDR3: TGTGCCAGCAGTTACCATGCGGGCTTGAATGAAAAACTGTTTTTT. The chain uses TRBV6-5 and TRBJ1-4; no clear D. Germline V gene lookup returns CDR1 MNHEY and CDR2 SVGAGI. The CDR3 sequence is 15 residues long. V was cut by 2 bases and J by 5 bases, with 12 bases left in between.

The gene calls are TRBV7-2 and TRBJ2-1; D perhaps matches TRBD2 (5 bases). Trimming took 4 bases from V and 11 from J, leaving 9 bases between them. This CDR3 is 11 amino acids long. CDR1 SGHTA and CDR2 FQGNSA come from the germline V gene. This CDR3 is CASSSGKQQFF. The CDR3 coding sequence is TGTGCCAGCAGCTCGGGGAAGCAGCAGTTCTTC.

The J gene is TRBJ2-7, the V gene TRBV5-8, with no clear D. The germline V gene has CDR1 SGHTS and CDR2 YDEGEE. This CDR3 region has 13 residues. V dropped 9 bases and J dropped 2 bases, with 15 bases sitting between them. The CDR3 reads CAIRPETAYEQYF. CDR3 DNA sequence: TGTGCCATAAGGCCCGAGACTGCCTACGAGCAGTACTTC.

The V gene is TRBV5-6, the J gene TRBJ1-1; 8 bases map to TRBD1. The CDR3 runs to 17 residues. With 5 bases clipped from V and 0 bases from J, the junction kept 12 bases outside the gene matches. Germline values: CDR1 SGHDT, CDR2 YYEEEE. The chain's CDR3 is CASSPGGRGLMNTEAFF. Written as DNA, the CDR3 is TGTGCCAGCAGTCCAGGGGGCAGGGGTTTAATGAACACTGAAGCTTTCTTT.

This chain links TRBV7-2 with TRBJ2-5; D is possibly TRBD2 (6 bases). The germline CDR1 and CDR2 sequences are SGHTA and FQGNSA. V was shortened by 0 bases and J by 5 bases, with 10 bases between the two germline ends. CDR3 length: 14 amino acids. The CDR3 loop reads CASSLAPGTETQYF. In DNA, the CDR3 is TGTGCCAGCAGCTTAGCCCCCGGGACTGAGACCCAGTACTTC.

This chain uses TRBV7-2 with TRBJ1-2; 9 nucleotides match TRBD1. CDR3 length: 16 residues. The V and J ends lost 5 bases and 6 bases, in that order; junction bases with no gene match: 13. Germline assignment: CDR1 SGHTA and CDR2 FQGNSA. As DNA, the CDR3 is TGTGCCAGCAGCCCGAGGACAGGGGCCCCTGCGGATGGCTACACCTTC. It yields the protein CASSPRTGAPADGYTF.

V usage is TRBV7-9 and J usage is TRBJ1-1, with D maybe TRBD1 (5 bases). Trimming stripped 1 base from V and 1 base from J, with 10 bases between. There are 15 residues in the CDR3. Germline CDR1 reads SEHNR; CDR2 reads FQNEAQ (reference sequence). The DNA for the CDR3 is TGTGCCAGCAGCTTAGGGGGCTTTCGGAACACTGAAGCTTTCTTT. Its protein product is CASSLGGFRNTEAFF.

The sample holds a few counts of this clone. V is TRBV11-2 and J is TRBJ2-7; 10 bases match TRBD2. This CDR3 region has 15 residues. In germline, CDR1 is SGHAT, CDR2 FQNNGV. The ends lost 5 bases at V and 2 bases at J; junction bases unmatched: 6. In DNA form, the CDR3 reads TGTGCCAGCAGCCCCTTCGGACTAGCGGCCTACGAGCAGTACTTC. It specifies CASSPFGLAAYEQYF.

The chain carries TRBV6-5 and TRBJ2-5, with 11 bases that match TRBD2. Germline-derived CDR1 and CDR2 are MNHEY and SVGAGI. CDR3 length equals 15 residues. The V segment lost 0 bases and the J segment 3 bases; nucleotides outside the gene matches: 0. CDR3 in DNA: TGTGCCAGCAGTTACTCGACTAGCGGGGAAGAGACCCAGTACTTC. It encodes CASSYSTSGEETQYF.

There are a few counts of this clone. The chain links TRBV7-9 to TRBJ1-1; D unclear. Germline CDR1 is SEHNR and CDR2 is FQNEAQ (reference sequence). The CDR3 length is 13 residues. V was cut by 1 base and J by 6 bases, with 9 bases left in between. The CDR3, as DNA: TGTGCCAGCAGCTTAGGTGAGGGCCCTGAAGCTTTCTTT. Amino acid sequence: CASSLGEGPEAFF.

The V call is TRBV11-2, the J call TRBJ2-7, with 7 bases matching TRBD2. The CDR3 is 15 amino acids. V lost 6 bases to trimming and J lost 4 bases; unmatched junction nucleotides: 12. The germline CDR1 and CDR2 sequences are SGHAT and FQNNGV. In DNA, the CDR3 is TGTGCCAGCAGGGGGAGCGGGGAAAAATATTACGAGCAGTACTTC. It is translated as CASRGSGEKYYEQYF.

The sample holds a few counts of this clone. The chain employs TRBV11-3 and TRBJ1-1; D is perhaps TRBD1 (6 bases). In germline, CDR1 is SGHNT, CDR2 YENEEA. CDR3 length: 15 amino acids. The germline V and J ends were trimmed by 5 bases and 3 bases, with 16 bases remaining between them. The CDR3 sequence: CASSHFRGRDTEAFF. In nucleotides, the CDR3 is TGTGCCAGCAGCCATTTCAGGGGCCGGGACACTGAAGCTTTCTTT.

V usage is TRBV7-2 and J usage is TRBJ1-3, with D possibly TRBD1 on 5 matching bases. The CDR3 has 15 amino acids. V was pared by 2 bases and J by 4 bases, with 12 bases between. Germline V gene sequence: CDR1 SGHTA, CDR2 FQGNSA. CDR3 bases: TGTGCCAGCAGCTTAAACGGCGGGGGGGGAAACACCATATATTTT. Protein: CASSLNGGGGNTIYF.

The J gene is TRBJ2-2, the V gene TRBV9; maybe TRBD2 (6 bases). The CDR3 totals 16 residues. CDR1 is SGDLS and CDR2 is YYNGEE in the germline V gene. V was trimmed by 1 base and J by 1 base, leaving 11 bases between them. The CDR3 bases are TGTGCCAGCAGCGTAATCCCGGAGGGGAACACCGGGGAGCTGTTTTTT. This codes for CASSVIPEGNTGELFF.

V gene TRBV7-9 combines with J gene TRBJ2-7; TRBD2 agrees at 9 bases. CDR3 length: 17 residues. The V and J ends lost 3 bases and 3 bases, in that order; junction bases with no gene match: 12. CDR1 is SEHNR, CDR2 FQNEAQ, per germline (reference sequence). The chain's CDR3 is CASSFGMTGLADYEQYF. Here the CDR3 DNA reads TGTGCCAGCAGCTTTGGGATGACGGGACTAGCAGACTACGAGCAGTACTTC.

The rearrangement links TRBV10-3 to TRBJ1-2; no reliable D call. The CDR3 has 14 amino acids. V shed 6 bases and J shed 6 bases, with 17 bases lying between them. Germline CDR1 reads ENHRY; CDR2 reads SYGVKD. CDR3 DNA sequence: TGTGCCATCAGGGGCCAGGAACGTATCGATGGCTACACCTTC. Translating it yields CAIRGQERIDGYTF.

This clone has a single count. The chain recombines TRBV5-6 with TRBJ1-2, with no clear D. The germline gives CDR1 SGHDT, CDR2 YYEEEE. This CDR3 has 14 amino acids. The germline V and J ends were trimmed by 0 bases and 8 bases, with 14 bases remaining between them. In DNA form, the CDR3 reads TGTGCCAGCAGCTTGGGACATCCGTTCTTCGGCTACACCTTC. It specifies CASSLGHPFFGYTF.

The rearrangement links TRBV21-1 to TRBJ2-7; the table calls TRBD1, which could not be checked here. TRBV21-1 is labeled a pseudogene. The CDR3 extends over 16 amino acids. CDR3 sequence (DNA): TGTGCCAGCAGCAAAGTAGGGACAAGATTTTTCTACGAGCAGTACTTC. Residues: CASSKVGTRFFYEQYF.

The rearrangement joins TRBV6-5 to TRBJ2-5; D gene unclear. The CDR3 has 14 residues. The V and J ends lost 0 bases and 1 base respectively, with 6 bases between them. CDR1 MNHEY and CDR2 SVGAGI come from the germline V gene. This CDR3 reads CASSYSAVQETQYF. CDR3 DNA: TGTGCCAGCAGTTACTCAGCTGTCCAAGAGACCCAGTACTTC.

This chain uses TRBV30 with TRBJ1-5; TRBD1 might be the D (5 bases). The CDR3 contains 12 residues. Germline V CDR1 and CDR2: GTSNPN, SVGIG (reference sequence). Trimming stripped 0 bases from V and 11 bases from J, with 11 bases between. CDR3 residues: CAWSVGESTQHF. DNA for the CDR3: TGTGCCTGGAGTGTAGGGGAATCGACCCAGCATTTT. The full variable domain, in which reference TRBV30 and TRBJ1-5 provide the parts outside the CDR3, is SQTIHQWPATLVQPVGSPLSLECTVEGTSNPNLYWYRQAAGRGLQLLFYSVGIGQISSEVPQNLSASRPQDRQFILSSKKLLLSDSGFYLCAWSVGESTQHFGDGTRLSIL.

This sequence joins TRBV5-8 and TRBJ2-1; D is possibly TRBD2 (6 bases). The germline CDR1 and CDR2 sequences are SGHTS and YDEGEE. V lost 1 base and J 9 bases, leaving 11 bases between the germline ends. This CDR3 is built from 13 residues. The CDR3 reads CASSLRRVAEQFF. CDR3 nucleotide sequence: TGTGCCAGCAGCTTGCGGAGGGTAGCTGAGCAGTTCTTC.

With regard to this clone: At one of its ends the junction is not consistent with the germline gene, which may arise from a read error. CDR3 in amino acids: CAVSESLNLRLDSMGYTF. CDR3 sequence (DNA): TGTGCCGTCAGTGAGTCTCTGAACCTCCGTCTTGATTCTATGGGCTACACCTTC. The rearrangement links TRBV10-3 to TRBJ1-2; D remains ambiguous. Germline V gene sequence: CDR1 ENHRY, CDR2 SYGVKD. The CDR3 totals 18 residues.

The rearrangement joins TRBV6-1 to TRBJ1-1, with 9 bases lining up with TRBD1. With 7 bases clipped from V and 4 bases from J, the junction kept 7 bases outside the gene matches. There are 14 residues in the CDR3. Germline CDR1 and CDR2: MNHNS and SASEGT. CDR3 sequence reads: CASMGPDRGTEAFF. In nucleotides, the CDR3 is TGTGCCAGCATGGGTCCGGACAGGGGCACTGAAGCTTTCTTT.